Shown below are 15 T cell receptor beta chains from a single sample sequenced in a study of blood T cells in healthy people across ages. A sample-barcoded 5' primer and a J-beta primer mix were used in a second PCR of about 6 to 11 cycles. MiXCR, run by TCRdb on the 5' RACE reads, gives a single entry per CDR3 protein. This table holds 710,000 or so distinct CDR3 sequences, 22% found once. The material sequenced was blood. The receptor source for this set is a man aged 65 to 79 in good health.

The chain uses TRBV24-1 and TRBJ2-1; TRBD2 might be the D (5 bases). The CDR3 is 14 amino acids. Trimming removed 9 bases at V and 6 bases at J, with 17 bases between. Germline V gives CDR1 KGHDR, CDR2 SFDVKD. The CDR3 nucleotides are TGTGCCACCGCAAATTCGGGATACGGCAATGAGCAGTTCTTC. Its protein is CATANSGYGNEQFF.

The chain links TRBV7-2 to TRBJ1-1; the D is unclear. CDR1 SGHTA and CDR2 FQGNSA come from the germline V gene. Trimming took 7 bases from V and 0 from J, leaving 12 bases between them. CDR3 length: 14 amino acids. The DNA for the CDR3 is TGTGCCAGCATTTATGGTACGGTGAACACTGAAGCTTTCTTT. Translated: CASIYGTVNTEAFF.

This clonotype was seen only a few times. The chain is built from TRBV24-1 and TRBJ1-2; D might be TRBD1 (6 bases). V dropped 4 bases and J dropped 4 bases, with 9 bases sitting between them. Per the germline V gene, CDR1 is KGHDR and CDR2 is SFDVKD. The length of the CDR3 is 13 residues. CDR3 sequence: CATSESGAYGYTF. CDR3 in DNA: TGTGCCACCAGTGAGTCAGGGGCCTATGGCTACACCTTC.

The chain couples TRBV20-1 to TRBJ2-2; D is uncertain. The length of the CDR3 is 15 residues. In germline, CDR1 is DFQATT, CDR2 SNEGSKA (reference sequence). Trimming shortened V by 1 base and J by 1 base, and 10 bases separated the two germline ends. CDR3 nucleotide sequence: TGCAGTGCTAGAGCGGCAGGATGGAACACCGGGGAGCTGTTTTTT. It translates to CSARAAGWNTGELFF.

The rearrangement joins TRBV5-1 to TRBJ2-3; D is unclear. CDR3 size: 12 residues. The V gene's germline CDR1 is SGHRS and CDR2 YFSETQ. The V end was cut by 0 bases, the J end by 6 bases, with 5 bases between. For the CDR3, the DNA is TGCGCCAGCAGCTTGGGGATGGATACGCAGTATTTT. Amino acids: CASSLGMDTQYF.

The chain couples TRBV7-9 to TRBJ2-1; 7 nucleotides match TRBD2. The CDR3 sequence is 14 residues long. CDR1 SEHNR and CDR2 FQNEAQ come from the germline V gene (reference sequence). V lost 6 bases to trimming and J lost 4 bases; unmatched junction nucleotides: 6. The CDR3 DNA sequence: TGTGCCAGCAGAATGGGAGGGCGATACAATGAGCAGTTCTTC. This sequence encodes CASRMGGRYNEQFF.

The gene calls are TRBV7-2 and TRBJ2-7; D might be TRBD2 (6 bases). Germline CDR1 and CDR2: SGHTA and FQGNSA. CDR3 length: 15 residues. V was cut by 0 bases and J by 5 bases, with 14 bases left in between. CDR3 residues: CASSLAGREFHEQYV. For the CDR3, the DNA is TGTGCCAGCAGCTTAGCGGGACGGGAGTTCCACGAGCAGTACGTC.

In this sample, this clonotype turned up a few times. CDR3 in DNA: TGTGCCAGCGGGGCACAAGGGATGGCCAAAAACATTCAGTACTTC. Its translation: CASGAQGMAKNIQYF. The chain uses TRBV6-1 and TRBJ2-4, with D perhaps matching TRBD1 (5 bases). Per the germline V gene, CDR1 is MNHNS and CDR2 is SASEGT. CDR3 size: 15 residues. The V end was cut by 8 bases, the J end by 1 base, with 15 bases between.

Only a few counts were recorded for this clonotype. The CDR3 sequence: CASSRASGTSTDTQYF. CDR3 nucleotides: TGTGCCAGCAGTCGGGCTAGCGGAACTAGCACAGATACGCAGTATTTT. This sequence joins TRBV6-5 and TRBJ2-3; 7 nucleotides line up with TRBD2. The CDR3 covers 16 residues. The germline CDR1 and CDR2 sequences are MNHEY and SVGAGI. J lost 0 bases, V lost 5 bases, and 8 bases had no gene match.

There are a few counts of this clonotype. A read error may be the cause here, since a much bigger clone is one base away. The chain links TRBV20-1 to TRBJ1-2; no clear D. The V end lost 0 bases, the J end lost 7 bases, and 12 bases lay between the germline ends. The CDR3 has 13 residues. The V gene's germline CDR1 is DFQATT and CDR2 SNEGSKA (reference sequence). This CDR3 reads CSARELRDGGYTF. DNA of the CDR3: TGCAGTGCTAGAGAACTTCGGGATGGTGGCTACACCTTC.

This clonotype was observed a few times. The CDR3 protein is CASRTREPYEQYF. The CDR3 region has the DNA TGTGCCAGCAGAACTCGAGAGCCCTACGAGCAGTACTTC. The rearrangement uses TRBV28 and TRBJ2-5, with D hard to call. The DNA matches TRBJ2-7 better at its end, which makes the J call doubtful. This CDR3 comprises 13 residues. Germline values: CDR1 MDHEN, CDR2 SYDVKM.

J is TRBJ2-7 and V is TRBV28, with a possible D match to TRBD1 (5 bases). The V and J ends lost 5 bases and 5 bases respectively, with 13 bases between them. In germline, CDR1 is MDHEN, CDR2 SYDVKM. This CDR3 is built from 13 residues. The CDR3 region has the DNA TGTGCCAGCAGTCCCCAGGGTATCCACGAGCAGTACTTC. Translated: CASSPQGIHEQYF.

This clonotype has only a few counts. The chain is built from TRBV3-1 and TRBJ1-4; weak D call: TRBD1 (5 bases). This CDR3 has 14 amino acids. The V end was cut by 4 bases, the J end by 5 bases, with 11 bases between. Germline assignment: CDR1 LGHDT and CDR2 YNNKEL (reference sequence). In nucleotides, the CDR3 is TGTGCCAGCAGCCTCAGGGAGGCAAATGAAAAACTGTTTTTT. Encoded protein: CASSLREANEKLFF.

This clonotype occurred a few times. The genes are TRBV7-8 and TRBJ2-5; a weak D match, TRBD2 (5 bases). CDR1 SGHVS and CDR2 FQNEAQ come from the germline V gene. V was shortened by 1 base and J by 4 bases, with 10 bases between the two germline ends. This CDR3 is 14 amino acids long. CDR3 nucleotide sequence: TGTGCCAGCAGCTTAGTGCCTAGCCGAGAGACCCAGTACTTC. It yields the protein CASSLVPSRETQYF. Based on the CDR3 plus reference TRBV7-8 and TRBJ2-5, the full variable domain is GAGVSQSPRYKVAKRGQDVALRCDPISGHVSLFWYQQALGQGPEFLTYFQNEAQLDKSGLPSDRFFAERPEGSVSTLKIQRTQQEDSAVYLCASSLVPSRETQYFGPGTRLLVL.

The chain carries TRBV6-1 and TRBJ1-5; D possibly corresponds to TRBD1 (5 bases). V was trimmed by 7 bases and J by 3 bases, leaving 13 bases between them. From germline, CDR1 is MNHNS and CDR2 SASEGT. This CDR3 contains 14 residues. The CDR3 DNA reads as TGTGCCAGCATACCTTTGACAGCCAATCAGCCCCAGCATTTT. Translation gives CASIPLTANQPQHF.